A single sample gave rise to the 26 T cell receptor beta chains below, sequenced in a study of blood T cells in healthy people across ages. Combining a sample-barcoded 5' primer with a J-beta primer mix, a second PCR ran for about 6 to 11 cycles. Each CDR3 protein is one row after TCRdb ran MiXCR on the 5' RACE reads. The top ten clones hold 5% to 7% of a sample with roughly 1.4 million distinct CDR3 sequences, 59% of them seen once. The source material was blood. The receptor set was obtained from a man aged 18 to 30 in good health.

The V and J genes are TRBV24-1 and TRBJ1-2; no clear D. This CDR3 has 16 amino acids. In germline, CDR1 is KGHDR, CDR2 SFDVKD. V lost 3 bases and J lost 1, with 14 bases in between. The CDR3 DNA is TGTGCCACCAGTGATCCCCTCCCCGGGGTTAACTATGGCTACACCTTC. This gives the protein CATSDPLPGVNYGYTF.

The table lists this clonotype with a few counts. The rearrangement uses TRBV2 and TRBJ2-1; no definite D call. V was shortened by 3 bases and J by 5 bases, with 11 bases between the two germline ends. There are 14 residues in the CDR3. CDR1 is SNHLY and CDR2 is FYNNEI in the germline V gene. The CDR3 is CASSEVRPDNEQFF. Written as DNA, the CDR3 is TGTGCCAGCAGTGAGGTGCGGCCGGACAATGAGCAGTTCTTC.

The gene calls are TRBV12-3 or TRBV12-4 and TRBJ1-1, with D tentatively TRBD1 (5 bases). V lost 6 bases and J lost 5, with 16 bases in between. This CDR3 comprises 14 residues. CDR3 residues: CASRPGAAGTEAFF. The CDR3 DNA reads TGTGCCAGCAGGCCTGGGGCTGCGGGTACTGAAGCTTTCTTT.

V gene TRBV19 combines with J gene TRBJ1-5, with D perhaps matching TRBD1 (5 bases). The germline gives CDR1 LNHDA, CDR2 SQIVND (reference sequence). The CDR3 spans 15 residues. With 8 bases removed from V and 8 bases from J, the gap between germline ends came to 22 bases. CDR3 residues: CASASDHRPGEPQHF. The CDR3 DNA follows: TGTGCCAGTGCGTCGGACCACCGACCGGGGGAGCCCCAGCATTTT.

The CDR3 DNA reads as TGTGCCAGCAGCCAAGGGGTGTACTCCTACGAGCAGTACTTC. Translated: CASSQGVYSYEQYF. The rearrangement uses TRBV4-2 and TRBJ2-7; D remains ambiguous. Germline loops: CDR1 LGHNA, CDR2 YNFKEQ. Trimming took off 1 base at V and 0 bases at J, with 7 bases between the two ends. The CDR3 totals 14 residues.

V gene TRBV10-3 combines with J gene TRBJ2-5, with 11 bases identical to TRBD2. Germline values: CDR1 ENHRY, CDR2 SYGVKD. This CDR3 is built from 16 residues. The ends lost 6 bases at V and 11 bases at J; junction bases unmatched: 17. CDR3 loop: CAIRVGLAEPYNEQYF. In DNA, the CDR3 is TGTGCCATCAGAGTGGGACTAGCGGAGCCCTACAATGAGCAGTACTTC.

This clonotype appeared a few times. The gene calls are TRBV6-5 and TRBJ1-2, with D uncertain. CDR1 is MNHEY, CDR2 SVGAGI, per germline. Between the trimmed V and J ends, which lost 2 bases and 2 bases, there was a span of 12 bases. The CDR3 has 15 residues. CDR3 bases: TGTGCCAGCAGTTACGTGGCAGGCGAGAACTATGGCTACACCTTC. Its translation: CASSYVAGENYGYTF.

The rearrangement joins TRBV20-1 to TRBJ2-7; 11 bases are shared with TRBD2. Trimming took 6 bases from V and 3 from J; bases not matched to a gene: 1. Per the germline V gene, CDR1 is DFQATT and CDR2 is SNEGSKA (reference sequence). The CDR3 contains 12 residues. CDR3 sequence: CSAGLAGYEQYF. CDR3 in DNA: TGCAGTGCCGGACTAGCGGGCTACGAGCAGTACTTC.

This chain joins TRBV20-1 and TRBJ2-3; possibly TRBD2 for D (5 bases). The germline V gene encodes CDR1 DFQATT and CDR2 SNEGSKA (reference sequence). Trimming left V 6 bases short and J 6 bases short, with 19 bases between. This CDR3 is 14 amino acids long. The CDR3 nucleotides are TGCAGTGCCCTCGCGCCAGAGGGCGGGGATACGCAGTATTTT. This gives the protein CSALAPEGGDTQYF.

This chain uses TRBV20-1 with TRBJ2-6; TRBD1 aligns across 8 bases. Germline trimming cut 3 bases from V and 2 bases from J; bases unmatched to any gene: 15. Germline V gene data show CDR1 as DFQATT and CDR2 as SNEGSKA (reference sequence). The CDR3 is made up of 19 amino acids. CDR3 loop: CSASKLGTGRFTGANVLTF. Here the CDR3 DNA reads TGCAGTGCTAGTAAATTAGGGACAGGTCGCTTCACTGGGGCCAACGTCCTGACTTTC.

V gene TRBV13 combines with J gene TRBJ1-1; D is ambiguous. The CDR3 is 14 amino acids. The V end was cut by 0 bases, the J end by 4 bases, with 9 bases between. Germline CDR1 PRHDT, CDR2 FYEKMQ (reference sequence). The CDR3 nucleotides are TGTGCCAGCAGCTTAGGCCTACGTTTCACTGAAGCTTTCTTT. This sequence encodes CASSLGLRFTEAFF.

The CDR3 here is CASSLGNPMNTEAFF. CDR3 in DNA: TGTGCCAGCAGTTTGGGTAACCCGATGAACACTGAAGCTTTCTTT. The chain is built from TRBV12-3 or TRBV12-4 and TRBJ1-1; D not certain. This CDR3 spans 15 amino acids. V was trimmed by 3 bases and J by 0 bases, leaving 11 bases between them.

V and J are TRBV20-1 and TRBJ2-7; D unresolved. The CDR3 consists of 14 residues. V lost 4 bases and J lost 3, with 16 bases in between. Germline V gene lookup returns CDR1 DFQATT and CDR2 SNEGSKA (reference sequence). As DNA, the CDR3 is TGCAGTGCTATAAATCCAGAAAGTAGCTACGAGCAGTACTTC. This gives the protein CSAINPESSYEQYF.

J is TRBJ2-7 and V is TRBV15; 8 nucleotides agree with TRBD1. J gave up 5 bases and V 4 bases, and 16 bases lay outside the gene matches. The CDR3 extends over 17 amino acids. Germline V gene lookup returns CDR1 LNHNV and CDR2 YYDKDF (reference sequence). The CDR3 sequence is CATSILTGTGVNDEQYF. DNA for the CDR3: TGTGCCACCAGCATACTGACCGGGACAGGTGTAAATGACGAGCAGTACTTC.

This clonotype was detected only a few times. The chain links TRBV6-5 to TRBJ2-7, with D possibly TRBD1 on 5 matching bases. CDR1 is MNHEY and CDR2 is SVGAGI in the germline V gene. The V end was cut by 0 bases, the J end by 3 bases, with 9 bases between. The CDR3 length is 14 residues. CDR3 in amino acids: CASSYSQGFYEQYF. CDR3 DNA: TGTGCCAGCAGTTACTCGCAGGGTTTCTACGAGCAGTACTTC.

This clonotype was detected a few times. The V gene is TRBV4-2, the J gene TRBJ2-1; D ambiguous. Germline assignment: CDR1 LGHNA and CDR2 YNFKEQ. The CDR3 covers 14 residues. V was trimmed by 6 bases and J by 0 bases, leaving 9 bases between them. CDR3 loop: CASRDPVSYNEQFF. The DNA for the CDR3 is TGTGCCAGCAGAGATCCTGTCTCCTACAATGAGCAGTTCTTC.

This rearrangement joins TRBV15 to TRBJ2-1; D unresolved. The CDR3 runs to 13 residues. The germline V gene encodes CDR1 LNHNV and CDR2 YYDKDF (reference sequence). Trimming shortened V by 0 bases and J by 10 bases, and 10 bases separated the two germline ends. The CDR3 DNA sequence: TGTGCCACCAGCAGAGAACTCCTTGGCGAGCAGTTCTTC. Translated, it gives CATSRELLGEQFF.

In this sample, this clonotype turned up a few times. CDR3: CASSLSGTYGYTF. The CDR3 DNA reads TGTGCCAGCAGTTTATCGGGGACCTATGGCTACACCTTC. The V gene is TRBV27, the J gene TRBJ1-2; D is perhaps TRBD1 (5 bases). The CDR3 has 13 amino acids. Germline-derived CDR1 and CDR2 are MNHEY and SMNVEV (reference sequence). Trimming stripped 0 bases from V and 4 bases from J, with 6 bases between.

This clonotype is a singleton in its sample. The rearrangement joins TRBV20-1 to TRBJ2-1; 9 bases match TRBD2. The junction had 6 bases not matched to a gene; V was cut back by 6 bases and J by 6 bases. Germline V gene sequence: CDR1 DFQATT, CDR2 SNEGSKA (reference sequence). This CDR3 has 13 amino acids. The CDR3 DNA sequence: TGCAGTGCCCGGCTAGCGGGGTTCAATGAGCAGTTCTTC. It yields the protein CSARLAGFNEQFF.

The chain links TRBV6-1 to TRBJ1-4, with D tentatively TRBD1 (5 bases). Between the trimmed V and J ends, which lost 4 bases and 3 bases, there was a span of 6 bases. Germline V gives CDR1 MNHNS, CDR2 SASEGT. This CDR3 has 13 amino acids. The CDR3 DNA reads as TGTGCCAGCAGTGTACAGGCTAATGAAAAACTGTTTTTT. It yields the protein CASSVQANEKLFF.

The V and J genes are TRBV28 and TRBJ1-2, with unresolved D. The CDR3 consists of 12 residues. Trimming took off 8 bases at V and 3 bases at J, with 10 bases between the two ends. The germline CDR1 and CDR2 sequences are MDHEN and SYDVKM. Here the CDR3 DNA reads TGTGCCAGCTCCGGGAGCTACTATGGCTACACCTTC. Encoded protein: CASSGSYYGYTF.

This sequence joins TRBV2 and TRBJ2-7; the D is unclear. V shed 0 bases and J shed 0 bases, with 6 bases lying between them. The CDR3 consists of 14 residues. CDR1 is SNHLY and CDR2 is FYNNEI in the germline V gene. CDR3 sequence reads: CASSEASSSYEQYF. The CDR3 nucleotides are TGTGCCAGCAGTGAAGCCTCAAGCTCCTACGAGCAGTACTTC.

This clonotype was found a few times. The chain uses TRBV6-5 and TRBJ2-5, with 9 bases lining up with TRBD1. The trim removed 4 bases at V and 5 bases at J, leaving 8 bases unmatched. The germline V gene encodes CDR1 MNHEY and CDR2 SVGAGI. This CDR3 is 15 amino acids long. The DNA of the CDR3 is TGTGCCAGCAGTTTCTCGGGACAGGGCAGGGAGACCCAGTACTTC. Amino acids: CASSFSGQGRETQYF.

The chain couples TRBV10-3 to TRBJ2-2; D gene uncertain. V dropped 11 bases and J dropped 3 bases, with 13 bases sitting between them. Germline V CDR1 and CDR2: ENHRY, SYGVKD. The CDR3 runs to 13 residues. In DNA form, the CDR3 reads TGTGCCTACTCCCCGACCGACACCGGGGAGCTGTTTTTT. Translation gives CAYSPTDTGELFF.

This clonotype was seen a handful of times. The chain couples TRBV4-3 to TRBJ2-1; 7 nucleotides line up with TRBD2. CDR1 and CDR2 (germline): LGHNA, YSLEER. The CDR3 contains 15 residues. The V gene end was trimmed by 0 bases and the J gene end by 12 bases; junction bases not matched to a gene: 11. CDR3 loop: CASSQEEVAGVRQFF. The CDR3 nucleotides read TGCGCCAGCAGCCAAGAGGAGGTTGCGGGGGTACGGCAGTTCTTC.

The rearrangement links TRBV2 to TRBJ2-4; a possible D gene is TRBD1 (5 bases). The V and J ends lost 2 bases and 13 bases respectively, with 18 bases between them. CDR1 and CDR2 from the germline V gene are SNHLY and FYNNEI. The CDR3 sequence is 14 residues long. As DNA, the CDR3 is TGTGCCAGCAGTGAAAATCAGCCCGTCTCAGGGCAGTACTTC. Translating gives CASSENQPVSGQYF.